This TCR beta chain was captured by sequencing in a study of cytomegalovirus exposure and HLA in healthy donors. Study in general: Approximately 200 million T cells yielded 100 million or so unique TCR beta sequences in earlier analysis.

Germline values: CDR1 KGHSH, CDR2 LQKENI. This CDR3 contains 14 residues. Study-wide results and limits: Among the most significant clusters, several appeared linked to common viral pathogens in a later analysis. A prior analysis recorded that most TCR beta V segments were productive about 87% or about 30% of the time.

PCR was performed using 60 Vbeta and 13 Jbeta primers. TCRdb keeps only in-frame clones here, not all; method: immunoSEQ multiplex PCR. The profile shows more than 90,000 clones, 81% of them singletons. To note about this clone: Its specificity is not known.

Sequences were obtained from PBMCs. The receptor was derived from a woman in her 70s in good health and CMV-seropositive. The chain recombines TRBV18 with TRBJ2-7; 7 nucleotides align to TRBD2. The last part of the DNA fits TRBJ2-5 better; the J call may be wrong. This CDR3 reads CASSRDQGGETQYF. For the CDR3, the DNA is TGTGCCAGCTCAAGGGACCAGGGAGGGGAGACCCAGTACTTC.